This TCR beta chain was obtained from a study of T cell responses to AZD1222 COVID-19 vaccine. Data came from immunoSEQ multiplex PCR; TCRdb stores just in-frame clones and leaves some out. The table shows 100,000 to 150,000 clones, with 90% occurring only once. Details on this clone: The antigen remains undetermined.

Study-level points and caveats: Following two doses of AZD1222, Spike-specific TCR breadth and depth rose.

The length of the CDR3 is 14 residues. CDR1 is LGHNA, CDR2 YSLEER, per germline. With 4 bases removed from V and 1 base from J, the gap between germline ends came to 11 bases. Sequencing was performed on peripheral blood, taken on day 0 of AZD1222 vaccination. This receptor was obtained from an adult in good health. The chain uses TRBV4-3 and TRBJ2-7, with D tentatively TRBD1 (6 bases). CDR3 loop: CASSRLQGSYEQYF. CDR3 DNA sequence: TGCGCCAGCAGCCGCTTACAGGGTTCCTACGAGCAGTACTTC.